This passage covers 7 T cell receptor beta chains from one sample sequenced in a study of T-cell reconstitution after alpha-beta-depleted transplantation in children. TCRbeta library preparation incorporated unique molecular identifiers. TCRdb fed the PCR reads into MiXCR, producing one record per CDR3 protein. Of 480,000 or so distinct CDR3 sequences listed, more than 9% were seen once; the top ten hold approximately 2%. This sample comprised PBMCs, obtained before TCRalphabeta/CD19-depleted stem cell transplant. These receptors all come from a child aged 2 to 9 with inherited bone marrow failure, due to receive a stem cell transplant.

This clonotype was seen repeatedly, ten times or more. Here the CDR3 DNA reads TGTGCCAGCAGCCCAAACACTAGATTTGAGCAGTTCTTC. Amino acid sequence: CASSPNTRFEQFF. The V gene is TRBV7-2, the J gene TRBJ2-1; D perhaps matches TRBD2 (5 bases). Trimming took off 5 bases at V and 9 bases at J, with 14 bases between the two ends. Germline V CDR1 and CDR2: SGHTA, FQGNSA. This CDR3 is built from 13 residues. The variable domain in full, with the rest retrieved from reference TRBV7-2 and TRBJ2-1, is GAGVSQSPSNKVTEKGKDVELRCDPISGHTALYWYRQSLGQGLEFLIYFQGNSAPDKSGLPSDRFSAERTGGSVSTLTIQRTQQEDSAVYLCASSPNTRFEQFFGPGTRLTVL.

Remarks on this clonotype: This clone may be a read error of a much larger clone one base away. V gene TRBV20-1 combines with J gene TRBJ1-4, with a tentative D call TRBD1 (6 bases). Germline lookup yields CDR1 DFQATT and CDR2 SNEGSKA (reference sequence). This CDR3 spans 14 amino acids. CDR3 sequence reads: CGARKIRGGEKLFF. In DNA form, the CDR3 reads TGCGGTGCTAGAAAAATCAGGGGAGGTGAAAAACTGTTTTTT.

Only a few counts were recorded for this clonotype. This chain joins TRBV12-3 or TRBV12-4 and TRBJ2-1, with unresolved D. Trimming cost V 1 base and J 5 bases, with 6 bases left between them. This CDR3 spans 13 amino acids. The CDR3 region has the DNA TGTGCCAGCAGTTTAGATCAGGACAATGAGCAGTTCTTC. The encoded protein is CASSLDQDNEQFF.

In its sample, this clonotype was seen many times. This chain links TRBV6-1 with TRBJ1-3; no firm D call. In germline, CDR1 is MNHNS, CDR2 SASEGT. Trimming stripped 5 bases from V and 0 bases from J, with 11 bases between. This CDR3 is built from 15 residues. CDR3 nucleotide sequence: TGTGCCAGCAGTCCCACATTTGGCTCTGGAAACACCATATATTTT. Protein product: CASSPTFGSGNTIYF.

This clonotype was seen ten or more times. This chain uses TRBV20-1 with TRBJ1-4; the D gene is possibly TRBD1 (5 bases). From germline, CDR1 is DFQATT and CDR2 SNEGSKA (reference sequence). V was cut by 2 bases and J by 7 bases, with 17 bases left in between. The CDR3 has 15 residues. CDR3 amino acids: CSARPQGAGFEKLFF. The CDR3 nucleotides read TGCAGTGCTAGACCTCAGGGAGCGGGGTTTGAAAAACTGTTTTTT.

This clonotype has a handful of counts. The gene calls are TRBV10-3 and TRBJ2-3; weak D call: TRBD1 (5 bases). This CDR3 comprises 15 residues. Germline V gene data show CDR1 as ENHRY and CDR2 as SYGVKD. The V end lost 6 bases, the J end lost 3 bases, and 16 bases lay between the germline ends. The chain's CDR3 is CAISPRARATDTQYF. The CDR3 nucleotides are TGTGCCATCAGCCCCAGGGCGCGCGCGACAGATACGCAGTATTTT.

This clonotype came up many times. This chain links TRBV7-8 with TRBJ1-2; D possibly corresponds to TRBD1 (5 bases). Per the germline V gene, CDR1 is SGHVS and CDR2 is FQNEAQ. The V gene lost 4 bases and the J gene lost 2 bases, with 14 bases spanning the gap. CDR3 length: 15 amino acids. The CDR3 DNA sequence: TGTGCCAGCAGCTACCCAGGGTTAACAAACTATGGCTACACCTTC. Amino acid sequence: CASSYPGLTNYGYTF.